This T cell receptor (beta chain) emerged from a study of cytomegalovirus exposure and HLA in healthy donors. As concerns this clone: Its antigen is unidentified.

Germline V CDR1 and CDR2: SQVTM, ANQGSEA. CDR3 size: 17 residues. Germline trimming cut 4 bases from V and 0 bases from J; bases unmatched to any gene: 10. Findings and caveats of the study: In a later analysis, DRB1 alleles had the most associated TCRs; HLA-C alleles the fewest. Presence/absence results assume similar sequencing depth per donor, which may not hold. In a later analysis, TCR beta V- and J-gene trimming showed a link to a missense DCLRE1C variant.

A multiplex PCR was run with 60 Vbeta primers and 13 Jbeta primers. Using immunoSEQ multiplex PCR, the repertoire was profiled, and TCRdb retains in-frame clones only, with some absent. The sample shows more than 95,000 clones, and under 3.5% sits with its ten largest clones. The source is a man in his thirties or forties in good health and CMV-seronegative. The chain has TRBV29-1 and TRBJ2-1, with 9 bases fitting TRBD2. The specimen was PBMCs. CDR3 amino acids: CSVGGLAGLTSYNEQFF. CDR3 nucleotides: TGCAGCGTTGGAGGGCTAGCGGGACTGACCTCCTACAATGAGCAGTTCTTC.